This T cell receptor (beta chain) was profiled in a study of shared clonotypes between healthy human individuals. For this clone: The antigen is undetermined.

Genomic DNA from each subset was divided evenly over several immunoSEQ plates. Profiling relied on immunoSEQ multiplex PCR, and the TCRdb table lists in-frame clones only, not all of them. The sample includes around 2.5 million clones, under 95% seen only once; the top ten take roughly 0.39%. From germline, CDR1 is KGHSH and CDR2 LQKENI. J lost 3 bases, V lost 4 bases, and 11 bases had no gene match. CDR3 length: 16 residues. Findings and caveats of the study: Genetic and exposure-history diversity was limited by the small donor number. Generally, naive subsets came out with larger estimated richness than memory subsets.

The J gene is TRBJ1-1, the V gene TRBV18; 7 nucleotides line up with TRBD1. The source material was naive CD4+ T cells from PBMCs. Stated subset: CD45RA+ positively selected. The sequence came from a man younger than 35 in good health. Some clones in this sample may be carry-over from other donors' samples. CDR3 nucleotides: TGTGCCAGCTCACGGAATTTGGGACAGCCAGACACTGAAGCTTTCTTT. It encodes CASSRNLGQPDTEAFF.